Following are 17 T cell receptor beta chains from one sample sequenced in a study of blood T cells in healthy people across ages. The second PCR ran roughly 6 to 11 cycles with a sample-barcoded 5' primer and J-beta primers. TCRdb reprocessed the 5' RACE reads with MiXCR, giving one entry per CDR3 protein. This table has 600,000 or so distinct CDR3 sequences, around a fifth appearing once. Sequencing input: blood. These receptors all come from a man aged 70 or older in good health.

V gene TRBV6-1 combines with J gene TRBJ1-3; D not resolved. The germline V gene has CDR1 MNHNS and CDR2 SASEGT. The length of the CDR3 is 13 residues. The germline V and J ends were trimmed by 0 bases and 7 bases, with 7 bases remaining between them. The CDR3 here is CASSEATENTIYF. CDR3 DNA: TGTGCCAGCAGTGAAGCTACTGAGAACACCATATATTTT.

This clonotype has more than one count but fewer than ten. The rearrangement joins TRBV2 to TRBJ2-1; D not certain. CDR1 is SNHLY and CDR2 is FYNNEI in the germline V gene. Trimming removed 2 bases from V and 0 bases from J, with 2 bases in between. The CDR3 covers 13 residues. For the CDR3, the DNA is TGTGCCAGCAGTGAACCCTCCTACAATGAGCAGTTCTTC. It codes for CASSEPSYNEQFF.

Only a few counts were recorded for this clonotype. This chain connects TRBV6-2 or TRBV6-3 to TRBJ2-7; D might be TRBD1 (6 bases). With 7 bases removed from V and 3 bases from J, the gap between germline ends came to 22 bases. The CDR3 covers 16 residues. Germline lookup yields CDR1 MNHEY and CDR2 SVGEGT. The CDR3 here is CASKKKGQLGYYEQYF. The DNA of the CDR3 is TGTGCCAGCAAGAAAAAAGGACAGTTGGGTTACTACGAGCAGTACTTC.

The chain uses TRBV11-1 and TRBJ1-1; D is ambiguous. V was clipped by 5 bases and J by 4 bases, with 8 bases between them. The CDR3 sequence is 12 residues long. Germline loops: CDR1 SGHAT, CDR2 FQDESV (reference sequence). The CDR3 region is CASSHSGTEAFF. The CDR3 nucleotides read TGTGCCAGCAGCCACTCGGGCACTGAAGCTTTCTTT.

J is TRBJ2-5 and V is TRBV6-1; 15 nucleotides line up with TRBD2. TRBJ2-1 matches the DNA end more closely, so the J call is doubtful. The CDR3 loop spans 19 amino acids. The germline V gene encodes CDR1 MNHNS and CDR2 SASEGT. CDR3 nucleotide sequence: TGTGCCAGCAGTGGGACTAGCGGGAGGGATATCATGTCCTACAATGAGCAGTTCTTC. Its translation is CASSGTSGRDIMSYNEQFF.

The V gene is TRBV5-6, the J gene TRBJ2-2, with D possibly TRBD1 on 5 matching bases. Germline lookup yields CDR1 SGHDT and CDR2 YYEEEE. The CDR3 spans 15 residues. Trimming took off 1 base at V and 4 bases at J, with 11 bases between the two ends. CDR3 nucleotides: TGTGCCAGCAGCTTGCCGGACACCTTCACCGGGGAGCTGTTTTTT. It translates to CASSLPDTFTGELFF.

In regard to this clonotype: Mismatch with germline at one junction end may stem from a read error. The V gene is TRBV7-2, the J gene TRBJ2-3, with TRBD2 matching 7 bases. Germline V gene sequence: CDR1 SGHTA, CDR2 FQGNSA. This CDR3 contains 13 residues. CDR3 nucleotide sequence: TGTGCCAGCAGCTGGGGACTAACGGGAGCCCGGAATTTT. This codes for CASSWGLTGARNF.

Regarding this clonotype: Its ends do not fully match the called genes, so a read error is possible. The chain combines TRBV6-5 with TRBJ2-1; perhaps TRBD2 as D (6 bases). The CDR3 totals 16 residues. CDR1 is MNHEY, CDR2 SVGAGI, per germline. The CDR3 DNA is TGTGCCAGCAGTTACTCGTACGGGAGTACCTACAGTGAGCAGTTCTTC. It translates to CASSYSYGSTYSEQFF.

This clonotype was detected only once. The chain has TRBV12-5 and TRBJ2-3, with D tentatively TRBD1 (6 bases). The length of the CDR3 is 14 residues. Trimming stripped 1 base from V and 5 bases from J, with 10 bases between. The germline CDR1 and CDR2 sequences are LGHNT and FRNRAP. The CDR3 nucleotides are TGTGCTAGTGGTTTGGGCACAGGGAAAGATACGCAGTATTTT. Translating gives CASGLGTGKDTQYF.

This clonotype was recorded a few times. CDR3 amino acids: CASSGTSDYNEQFF. DNA for the CDR3: TGCGCCAGCAGCGGGACTAGCGACTACAATGAGCAGTTCTTC. The chain carries TRBV10-2 and TRBJ2-1, with 10 bases fitting TRBD2. The CDR3 spans 14 residues. With 6 bases clipped from V and 3 bases from J, the junction kept 2 bases outside the gene matches. CDR1 is WSHSY, CDR2 SAAADI, per germline.

The table lists this clonotype with a few counts. This chain's CDR3 is CASSRLEETQYF. Here the CDR3 DNA reads TGTGCCAGCAGCAGACTAGAGGAGACCCAGTACTTC. V usage is TRBV6-2 or TRBV6-3 and J usage is TRBJ2-5, with a possible D match to TRBD2 (6 bases). CDR1 and CDR2 from the germline V gene are MNHEY and SVGEGT. Trimming took off 6 bases at V and 5 bases at J, with 10 bases between the two ends. There are 12 residues in the CDR3.

This CDR3 reads CASTGLAGFNEQFF. CDR3 DNA: TGTGCCAGCACTGGACTAGCGGGGTTCAATGAGCAGTTCTTC. J is TRBJ2-1 and V is TRBV25-1; TRBD2 agrees at 12 bases. Germline values: CDR1 MGHDK, CDR2 SYGVNS. J gave up 6 bases and V 7 bases, and 4 bases lay outside the gene matches. The CDR3 runs to 14 residues.

This clonotype turned up a few times. The chain carries TRBV29-1 and TRBJ2-2, with D possibly matching TRBD1 (5 bases). The V end lost 4 bases, the J end lost 4 bases, and 13 bases lay between the germline ends. Germline V CDR1 and CDR2: SQVTM, ANQGSEA. The CDR3 is 14 amino acids. CDR3 protein: CSVGFGQITGELFF. The CDR3 DNA is TGCAGCGTTGGCTTCGGACAAATCACCGGGGAGCTGTTTTTT.

J is TRBJ2-1 and V is TRBV20-1; 13 bases are a match to TRBD2. The DNA end is a closer match to TRBJ2-7, so the J assignment may be wrong. Germline V gene sequence: CDR1 DFQATT, CDR2 SNEGSKA (reference sequence). The CDR3 totals 14 residues. CDR3 protein: CSARRGLAGNEQYF. CDR3 nucleotide sequence: TGCAGTGCTAGGAGGGGACTAGCGGGAAACGAGCAGTACTTC.

This rearrangement joins TRBV14 to TRBJ2-1, with 8 nucleotides matching TRBD2. Per germline, CDR1 SGHDN and CDR2 FVKESK. The CDR3 contains 15 residues. Losses at the gene ends were 4 bases for V and 4 bases for J; bases not matched to a gene: 6. DNA of the CDR3: TGTGCCAGCAGCCTGACAGCGGGGGCTTACAATGAGCAGTTCTTC. It yields the protein CASSLTAGAYNEQFF.

This clonotype was seen only a few times. With a much larger clone just one base away, this may be a read error. The chain couples TRBV20-1 to TRBJ2-5; maybe TRBD1 (5 bases). The J call could be wrong; TRBJ2-7 is a better fit for the DNA end. The germline V gene encodes CDR1 DFQATT and CDR2 SNEGSKA (reference sequence). The CDR3 is 12 amino acids. Here the CDR3 reads CSVQGQSYEQYF. Here the CDR3 DNA reads TGCAGTGTCCAAGGACAATCGTACGAGCAGTACTTC.

V is TRBV12-5 and J is TRBJ2-1; D not resolved. Germline-derived CDR1 and CDR2 are LGHNT and FRNRAP. The CDR3 extends over 15 amino acids. The V end lost 2 bases, the J end lost 7 bases, and 15 bases lay between the germline ends. The CDR3 sequence is CASGLIHFPRNEQFF. DNA of the CDR3: TGTGCTAGTGGTTTGATACATTTTCCGAGAAATGAGCAGTTCTTC.